The 31 T cell receptor beta chains below all came from one sample that was sequenced in a study of blood T cell repertoires in COVID-19. The assay was immunoSEQ multiplex PCR, and TCRdb's table has in-frame clones only and misses some. Here the sample spans 120,000 to 150,000 clones, around 89% being singletons. The sample comprised peripheral blood. Receptors originate from a human donor in a cohort sampled during active COVID-19.

V usage is TRBV5-8 and J usage is TRBJ1-5, with 8 bases aligning to TRBD1. CDR1 and CDR2 from the germline V gene are SGHTS and YDEGEE. The CDR3 consists of 15 residues. Trimming at V came to 0 bases and at J to 6 bases, leaving 5 bases not matched to a gene. CDR3 sequence reads: CASSLGDRPGQPQHF. The DNA for the CDR3 is TGTGCCAGCAGCTTGGGGGACAGGCCGGGTCAGCCCCAGCATTTT.

The chain combines TRBV5-6 with TRBJ2-7; no clear D. Germline lookup yields CDR1 SGHDT and CDR2 YYEEEE. Trimming shortened V by 0 bases and J by 9 bases, and 10 bases separated the two germline ends. The CDR3 sequence is 12 residues long. The CDR3 region is CASSLGLQAQYF. The CDR3 coding sequence is TGTGCCAGCAGCTTGGGTCTCCAGGCGCAGTACTTC.

The V call is TRBV3-1 (or the pseudogene TRBV3-2), the J call TRBJ2-1; 10 positions match TRBD2. V lost 4 bases to trimming and J lost 9 bases; unmatched junction nucleotides: 6. Per germline, CDR1 LGHDT and CDR2 YNNKEL (reference sequence). The CDR3 totals 14 residues. CDR3 sequence reads: CASSPQRGGLEQFF. The CDR3 bases are TGTGCCAGCAGCCCCCAGCGGGGGGGCCTTGAGCAGTTCTTC.

The chain recombines TRBV6-2 or TRBV6-3 with TRBJ2-7, with D perhaps matching TRBD2 (5 bases). Germline V gene data show CDR1 as MNHEY and CDR2 as SVGEGT. This CDR3 contains 11 residues. Trimming pared 2 bases from V and 6 bases from J, leaving 5 bases between. CDR3 DNA: TGTGCCAGCAGTTACCTAGCCGAGCAGTACTTC. Residues: CASSYLAEQYF.

V usage is TRBV7-2 and J usage is TRBJ2-2; 7 bases fit TRBD1. CDR1 SGHTA and CDR2 FQGNSA come from the germline V gene. J lost 4 bases, V lost 5 bases, and 7 bases had no gene match. This CDR3 is 15 amino acids long. The CDR3 region has the DNA TGTGCCAGCAGCCTGTACAGGGGCGGCACCGGGGAGCTGTTTTTT. It specifies CASSLYRGGTGELFF.

The chain recombines TRBV4-3 with TRBJ1-6; D is undetermined. V was pared by 0 bases and J by 0 bases, with 6 bases between. The CDR3 extends over 16 amino acids. CDR1 LGHNA and CDR2 YSLEER come from the germline V gene. The CDR3 loop reads CASSQESNSYNSPLHF. The CDR3 coding sequence is TGCGCCAGCAGCCAAGAAAGCAACTCCTATAATTCACCCCTCCACTTT.

The chain has TRBV6-6 and TRBJ1-2; D is unclear. This CDR3 has 13 residues. Trimming stripped 2 bases from V and 5 bases from J, with 9 bases between. The V gene's germline CDR1 is MNHNY and CDR2 SVGAGI (reference sequence). CDR3 bases: TGTGCCAGCAGTTACGACAAAGCATATGGCTACACCTTC. Its translation: CASSYDKAYGYTF.

This clone was observed a few times. The V and J genes are TRBV4-1 and TRBJ1-5; TRBD1 might be the D (5 bases). Germline CDR1 and CDR2: MGHRA and YSYEKL. V lost 1 base to trimming and J lost 6 bases, with 13 bases between them. The CDR3 length is 15 residues. In DNA, the CDR3 is TGCGCCAGCAGCCAAGGCCAAGGGGTGGGTCAGCCCCAGCATTTT. Amino acid sequence: CASSQGQGVGQPQHF.

V and J are TRBV3-1 (or the pseudogene TRBV3-2) and TRBJ2-2; the match to TRBD2 covers 8 bases. Germline-derived CDR1 and CDR2 are LGHDT and YNNKEL (reference sequence). The trim removed 4 bases at V and 6 bases at J, leaving 1 base unmatched. The CDR3 covers 13 residues. The CDR3 protein is CASSLGGAGELFF. The CDR3 DNA reads as TGTGCCAGCAGCCTCGGGGGGGCCGGGGAGCTGTTTTTT.

This clone was seen only once. The V gene is TRBV6-2 or TRBV6-3, the J gene TRBJ2-7; 13 positions match TRBD2. The CDR3 spans 16 residues. V shed 4 bases and J 5 bases; nucleotides not matched to a gene: 8. The germline V gene has CDR1 MNHEY and CDR2 SVGEGT. The CDR3 sequence: CASSSGLAGDNHEQYF. In DNA form, the CDR3 reads TGTGCCAGCAGTTCCGGACTAGCGGGGGATAACCACGAGCAGTACTTC.

This chain joins TRBV6-6 and TRBJ1-4; 12 bases agree with TRBD1. The ends lost 5 bases at V and 7 bases at J; junction bases unmatched: 14. CDR1 and CDR2 from the germline V gene are MNHNY and SVGAGI (reference sequence). The CDR3 sequence is 18 residues long. This CDR3 is CASSQRKGTGGFGEKLFF. The DNA of the CDR3 is TGTGCCAGCAGTCAACGAAAGGGGACAGGGGGCTTTGGTGAAAAACTGTTTTTT.

V is TRBV24-1 and J is TRBJ2-3; D may be TRBD2 (5 bases). Trimming took 4 bases from V and 5 from J, leaving 12 bases between them. This CDR3 spans 14 amino acids. Germline loops: CDR1 KGHDR, CDR2 SFDVKD. As DNA, the CDR3 is TGTGCCACCAGTGACCTCGGGGAAAGAGATACGCAGTATTTT. This codes for CATSDLGERDTQYF.

The gene calls are TRBV13 and TRBJ1-1; maybe TRBD1 (5 bases). V lost 0 bases and J 4 bases, leaving 9 bases between the germline ends. Germline CDR1 PRHDT, CDR2 FYEKMQ (reference sequence). This CDR3 region has 14 residues. CDR3 sequence reads: CASSLGTAGTEAFF. DNA of the CDR3: TGTGCCAGCAGCTTAGGGACAGCGGGCACTGAAGCTTTCTTT.

The V gene is TRBV5-1, the J gene TRBJ1-5; TRBD1 matches at 7 bases. CDR3 length equals 14 residues. Germline V gene data show CDR1 as SGHRS and CDR2 as YFSETQ. After removal of 2 bases from V and 4 bases from J, the junction contained 3 bases not matched to a gene. The CDR3 DNA reads TGCGCCAGCAGCTTCGGGACAGATAATCAGCCCCAGCATTTT. It codes for CASSFGTDNQPQHF.

This chain connects TRBV11-2 to TRBJ2-7; 8 nucleotides agree with TRBD1. CDR3 length: 14 residues. V was pared by 5 bases and J by 3 bases, with 6 bases of the junction left unmatched. Germline V gene sequence: CDR1 SGHAT, CDR2 FQNNGV. CDR3 sequence (DNA): TGTGCCAGCAGCCCGACAGGGGTTCTCTACGAGCAGTACTTC. It codes for CASSPTGVLYEQYF. Full variable domain (missing parts from reference TRBV11-2 and TRBJ2-7): EAGVAQSPRYKIIEKRQSVAFWCNPISGHATLYWYQQILGQGPKLLIQFQNNGVVDDSQLPKDRFSAERLKGVDSTLKIQPAKLEDSAVYLCASSPTGVLYEQYFGPGTRLTVT.

The chain recombines TRBV6-5 with TRBJ2-3; 7 bases map to TRBD1. After removal of 5 bases from V and 3 bases from J, the junction contained 5 bases not matched to a gene. This CDR3 has 14 residues. Germline CDR1 reads MNHEY; CDR2 reads SVGAGI. CDR3 sequence reads: CASSTGQFTDTQYF. As DNA, the CDR3 is TGTGCCAGCAGTACGGGACAGTTTACAGATACGCAGTATTTT.

This chain connects TRBV4-3 to TRBJ1-2, with 8 bases that match TRBD1. The CDR3 loop spans 16 amino acids. In germline, CDR1 is LGHNA, CDR2 YSLEER. V lost 0 bases and J lost 7; bases outside the gene matches: 10. The CDR3 sequence: CASSQEAGGASLGYTF. The DNA of the CDR3 is TGCGCCAGCAGCCAAGAAGCAGGGGGCGCGTCTCTTGGCTACACCTTC.

J is TRBJ1-4 and V is TRBV6-5, with 9 bases matching TRBD1. Per germline, CDR1 MNHEY and CDR2 SVGAGI. The CDR3 consists of 16 residues. The V gene end was trimmed by 4 bases and the J gene end by 0 bases; junction bases not matched to a gene: 3. CDR3 coding DNA: TGTGCCAGCAGTTTCACAGGGGGCCCAACTAATGAAAAACTGTTTTTT. It specifies CASSFTGGPTNEKLFF.

This clone has ten or more counts. The chain couples TRBV11-1 to TRBJ1-5; D ambiguous. The CDR3 covers 13 residues. Germline CDR1 reads SGHAT; CDR2 reads FQDESV (reference sequence). Trimming cost V 2 bases and J 5 bases, with 7 bases left between them. The CDR3 coding sequence is TGTGCCAGCAGCTTAAACAACGATCAGCCCCAGCATTTT. Its protein is CASSLNNDQPQHF. The full variable domain, in which reference TRBV11-1 and TRBJ1-5 provide the parts outside the CDR3, is EAEVAQSPRYKITEKSQAVAFWCDPISGHATLYWYRQILGQGPELLVQFQDESVVDDSQLPKDRFSAERLKGVDSTLKIQPAELGDSAMYLCASSLNNDQPQHFGDGTRLSIL.

This clone is a singleton in its sample. CDR3 sequence (DNA): TGTGCCAGCAGCTCTCGACGGGGACAGGGTTTGGGTGAGCAGTTCTTC. This sequence encodes CASSSRRGQGLGEQFF. The chain joins TRBV11-3 to TRBJ2-1; 9 nucleotides match TRBD1. CDR1 and CDR2 (germline): SGHNT, YENEEA. CDR3 size: 16 residues. V shed 4 bases, J shed 9 bases, and the junction held 13 bases outside the gene matches.

V is TRBV5-1 and J is TRBJ1-1; D perhaps matches TRBD1 (6 bases). Germline V lookup: CDR1 SGHRS, CDR2 YFSETQ. Between the trimmed V and J ends, which lost 2 bases and 5 bases, there was a span of 19 bases. The CDR3 has 16 amino acids. This CDR3 reads CASSFSLQGSVTEAFF. CDR3 in DNA: TGCGCCAGCAGCTTTTCTTTACAGGGTAGCGTTACTGAAGCTTTCTTT.

V usage is TRBV5-1 and J usage is TRBJ1-2, with D perhaps matching TRBD1 (5 bases). Trimming cost V 4 bases and J 4 bases, with 8 bases left between them. Germline V gene lookup returns CDR1 SGHRS and CDR2 YFSETQ. The CDR3 length is 12 residues. The CDR3 DNA follows: TGCGCCAGCAGCGTAGACAGCTATGGCTACACCTTC. This gives the protein CASSVDSYGYTF.

The rearrangement links TRBV30 to TRBJ2-5; the match to TRBD2 covers 8 bases. CDR1 GTSNPN and CDR2 SVGIG come from the germline V gene (reference sequence). The V gene end was trimmed by 1 base and the J gene end by 1 base; junction bases not matched to a gene: 8. The CDR3 extends over 16 amino acids. Here the CDR3 reads CAWSAHYTSGQETQYF. The DNA for the CDR3 is TGTGCCTGGAGTGCCCATTACACTAGCGGCCAAGAGACCCAGTACTTC.

The J gene is TRBJ2-1, the V gene TRBV7-9; TRBD1 might be the D (6 bases). Germline CDR1 and CDR2: SEHNR and FQNEAQ (reference sequence). The CDR3 consists of 13 residues. V was pared by 4 bases and J by 6 bases, with 10 bases between. The CDR3 loop is CASSSTGRNEQFF. DNA of the CDR3: TGTGCCAGCAGCTCGACAGGCCGCAATGAGCAGTTCTTC.

The chain recombines TRBV9 with TRBJ2-5, with TRBD1 matching over 9 bases. The CDR3 spans 16 residues. Germline CDR1 reads SGDLS; CDR2 reads YYNGEE. Trimming removed 0 bases from V and 4 bases from J; junction bases left unmatched: 7. The CDR3 spells CASSVGDRGERETQYF. Here the CDR3 DNA reads TGTGCCAGCAGCGTAGGAGACAGGGGGGAGAGAGAGACCCAGTACTTC. Combining the CDR3 with reference TRBV9 and TRBJ2-5 gives the whole variable domain DSGVTQTPKHLITATGQRVTLRCSPRSGDLSVYWYQQSLDQGLQFLIQYYNGEERAKGNILERFSAQQFPDLHSELNLSSLELGDSALYFCASSVGDRGERETQYFGPGTRLLVL.

CDR3 nucleotides: TGTGCCAGCAGCAACGGGGGTTCCCAGTACTTC. Translation: CASSNGGSQYF. The chain carries TRBV6-2 or TRBV6-3 and TRBJ2-5; D possibly corresponds to TRBD2 (6 bases). The V gene's germline CDR1 is MNHEY and CDR2 SVGEGT. Trimming cost V 6 bases and J 9 bases, with 11 bases left between them. The CDR3 is 11 amino acids.

The chain couples TRBV18 to TRBJ1-1, with a weak D call TRBD1 (5 bases). The CDR3 has 14 residues. Germline V gives CDR1 KGHSH, CDR2 LQKENI. Trimming removed 4 bases at V and 6 bases at J, with 15 bases between. This CDR3 is CASSLPGGTAEAFF. Written as DNA, the CDR3 is TGTGCCAGCTCACTGCCCGGGGGGACGGCTGAAGCTTTCTTT. The variable domain in full, with the rest retrieved from reference TRBV18 and TRBJ1-1, is NAGVMQNPRHLVRRRGQEARLRCSPMKGHSHVYWYRQLPEEGLKFMVYLQKENIIDESGMPKERFSAEFPKEGPSILRIQQVVRGDSAAYFCASSLPGGTAEAFFGQGTRLTVV.

CDR3 coding DNA: TGTGCCAGCAGTTCCGGGACAGGGAGAGGCGGGGAGCTGTTTTTT. Translation: CASSSGTGRGGELFF. The chain recombines TRBV27 with TRBJ2-2, with 9 positions matching TRBD1. Per germline, CDR1 MNHEY and CDR2 SMNVEV (reference sequence). The V and J ends lost 4 bases and 7 bases, in that order; junction bases with no gene match: 7. CDR3 size: 15 residues.

CDR3 in amino acids: CASSTGTSGGFSTDTQYF. The CDR3 coding sequence is TGTGCCAGCAGTACCGGGACTAGCGGGGGGTTTAGCACAGATACGCAGTATTTT. The chain employs TRBV5-4 and TRBJ2-3, with 15 bases that match TRBD2. Germline lookup yields CDR1 SGHNT and CDR2 YYREEE (reference sequence). The CDR3 has 18 residues. The ends lost 5 bases at V and 0 bases at J; junction bases unmatched: 7.

The sample holds one count of this clone. The chain joins TRBV4-3 to TRBJ2-7; perhaps TRBD1 as D (5 bases). The V end lost 0 bases, the J end lost 3 bases, and 15 bases lay between the germline ends. Germline CDR1 reads LGHNA; CDR2 reads YSLEER. This CDR3 is 16 amino acids long. Here the CDR3 reads CASSQDKGLSGYEQYF. CDR3 sequence (DNA): TGCGCCAGCAGCCAAGATAAGGGGCTATCGGGCTACGAGCAGTACTTC.

The chain is built from TRBV2 and TRBJ1-2, with D unresolved. Trimming pared 7 bases from V and 7 bases from J, leaving 13 bases between. CDR3 length: 12 residues. Per germline, CDR1 SNHLY and CDR2 FYNNEI. The CDR3: CASTIARGGYTF. The CDR3 DNA reads as TGTGCCAGCACGATCGCCCGGGGTGGCTACACCTTC. Full variable domain (remainder filled in from reference TRBV2 and TRBJ1-2): EPEVTQTPSHQVTQMGQEVILRCVPISNHLYFYWYRQILGQKVEFLVSFYNNEISEKSEIFDDQFSVERPDGSNFTLKIRSTKLEDSAMYFCASTIARGGYTFGSGTRLTVV.